This T cell receptor beta chain came from a study of T cell repertoires in cytomegalovirus infection. Per the germline V gene, CDR1 is MGHRA and CDR2 is YSYEKL. The ends were cut back, 6 bases at V and 0 bases at J, with 12 bases in the middle. The CDR3 loop spans 15 amino acids. Via MiXCR, TCRdb re-called the reads, giving one row per CDR3 protein. The data show approximately 200,000 distinct CDR3 sequences, with over 20% seen just once and 15% to 20% held by the top ten. The receptor was derived from a human donor in good health (CMV status not recorded). Some clones in this sample may be carry-over from other donors' samples. The rearrangement uses TRBV4-1 and TRBJ2-1; the D is unclear. The sample consisted of CD8+ T cells from PBMCs. CDR3 DNA sequence: TGCGCCAGCAGAGGGCTCGTAAGCTCCTACAATGAGCAGTTCTTC. Its translation is CASRGLVSSYNEQFF.